What follows are 17 T cell receptor beta chains derived from one specimen sequenced in a study of shared clonotypes between healthy human individuals. As defined, naive CD8 cells were CD45RO-negative and positively selected for CCR7, with terminally differentiated effector memory CD45RA+ cells excluded. Method: immunoSEQ multiplex PCR; TCRdb's copy keeps in-frame clones and lacks some. The data show about 1,900,000 clones, 85% to 95% seen once. The specimen was naive CD8+ T cells sorted from blood. The source is a young man in good health.

This clone has just a few counts. The V gene is TRBV27, the J gene TRBJ2-4, with TRBD2 matching over 7 bases. The CDR3 runs to 14 residues. V shed 5 bases, J shed 8 bases, and the junction held 9 bases outside the gene matches. The V gene's germline CDR1 is MNHEY and CDR2 SMNVEV (reference sequence). The CDR3 DNA reads TGTGCCAGCAGTCCGGGGGGAGGGACGGACATTCAGTACTTC. Translated, it gives CASSPGGGTDIQYF.

The V gene is TRBV7-9, the J gene TRBJ2-7, with D perhaps matching TRBD1 (6 bases). Germline CDR1 is SEHNR and CDR2 is FQNEAQ (reference sequence). The V gene lost 1 base and the J gene lost 3 bases, with 13 bases spanning the gap. This CDR3 comprises 15 residues. The CDR3 spells CASSLGAQGNYEQYF. For the CDR3, the DNA is TGTGCCAGCAGCTTAGGAGCTCAGGGGAACTACGAGCAGTACTTC.

The chain links TRBV6-1 to TRBJ2-1; TRBD2 might be the D (6 bases). With 1 base removed from V and 5 bases from J, the gap between germline ends came to 9 bases. The CDR3 loop spans 14 amino acids. The germline gives CDR1 MNHNS, CDR2 SASEGT. The CDR3 protein is CASSEVADDNEQFF. CDR3 nucleotides: TGTGCCAGCAGTGAAGTAGCGGACGACAATGAGCAGTTCTTC.

The chain joins TRBV7-8 to TRBJ2-1; no clear D gene. With 6 bases removed from V and 9 bases from J, the gap between germline ends came to 15 bases. The CDR3 consists of 13 residues. Germline V gene lookup returns CDR1 SGHVS and CDR2 FQNEAQ. The CDR3 loop is CASRPPAWGEQFF. The CDR3 DNA is TGTGCCAGCAGGCCACCCGCCTGGGGTGAGCAGTTCTTC.

V and J are TRBV6-1 and TRBJ2-6; possibly TRBD1 for D (6 bases). The germline V gene encodes CDR1 MNHNS and CDR2 SASEGT. With 7 bases removed from V and 4 bases from J, the gap between germline ends came to 14 bases. The CDR3 runs 15 residues. The CDR3 DNA follows: TGTGCCAGCAAGGTCAGGGGCAACGGGGCCAACGTCCTGACTTTC. This codes for CASKVRGNGANVLTF.

This chain connects TRBV4-1 to TRBJ2-3, with TRBD2 as a possible D gene (5 bases). Per germline, CDR1 MGHRA and CDR2 YSYEKL. The CDR3 contains 15 residues. Trimming removed 0 bases at V and 7 bases at J, with 14 bases between. The chain's CDR3 is CASSQEAPSGNTQYF. CDR3 DNA: TGCGCCAGCAGCCAAGAGGCTCCAAGCGGCAATACGCAGTATTTT.

The V call is TRBV5-1, the J call TRBJ2-1; TRBD1 might be the D (5 bases). CDR3 length: 11 amino acids. CDR1 is SGHRS and CDR2 is YFSETQ in the germline V gene. V shed 5 bases and J shed 9 bases, with 9 bases lying between them. As DNA, the CDR3 is TGCGCCAGCAGTAGTACAGGTGAGCAGTTCTTC. This translates into CASSSTGEQFF.

CDR3 amino acids: CASSSHSSGGYEQYF. In DNA form, the CDR3 reads TGTGCCAGCAGTTCCCACTCTAGCGGGGGATACGAGCAGTACTTC. V and J are TRBV28 and TRBJ2-7; 10 nucleotides match TRBD2. The CDR3 spans 15 residues. V dropped 4 bases and J dropped 4; count of bases not matched to a gene: 7. The germline CDR1 and CDR2 sequences are MDHEN and SYDVKM.

The V call is TRBV9, the J call TRBJ2-1, with 7 nucleotides matching TRBD2. Trimming removed 3 bases from V and 0 bases from J; junction bases left unmatched: 12. The V gene's germline CDR1 is SGDLS and CDR2 YYNGEE. There are 18 residues in the CDR3. CDR3 in amino acids: CASSDRDYQTSSYNEQFF. The CDR3 DNA is TGTGCCAGCAGCGACCGGGACTACCAGACCTCCTCCTACAATGAGCAGTTCTTC.

V gene TRBV19 combines with J gene TRBJ2-7, with TRBD1 matching over 7 bases. The germline CDR1 and CDR2 sequences are LNHDA and SQIVND (reference sequence). CDR3 length: 13 residues. The trim removed 10 bases at V and 4 bases at J, leaving 10 bases unmatched. Here the CDR3 DNA reads TGTGCCACGGAAGGGGGACAGAGTTACGAGCAGTACTTC. This translates into CATEGGQSYEQYF. The entire variable domain, with the rest obtained from reference TRBV19 and TRBJ2-7, is as follows: DGGITQSPKYLFRKEGQNVTLSCEQNLNHDAMYWYRQDPGQGLRLIYYSQIVNDFQKGDIAEGYSVSREKKESFPLTVTSAQKNPTAFYLCATEGGQSYEQYFGPGTRLTVT.

The chain couples TRBV14 to TRBJ2-7; 11 positions match TRBD1. There are 14 residues in the CDR3. J was trimmed by 6 bases and V by 1 base; bases with no gene match: 2. Germline assignment: CDR1 SGHDN and CDR2 FVKESK. The CDR3 nucleotides are TGTGCCAGCAGCCAAGCGGGACAGGGGGGCGAGCAGTACTTC. It encodes CASSQAGQGGEQYF.

The gene calls are TRBV10-3 and TRBJ1-5; D unclear. V shed 5 bases and J shed 5 bases, with 16 bases lying between them. The CDR3 spans 15 residues. Germline V gene data show CDR1 as ENHRY and CDR2 as SYGVKD. The CDR3 sequence: CAISRGYGIDQPQHF. The CDR3 DNA reads TGTGCCATCAGTCGAGGGTATGGGATCGATCAGCCCCAGCATTTT.

The chain has TRBV9 and TRBJ2-7, with 9 positions matching TRBD2. The CDR3 extends over 14 amino acids. Germline CDR1 is SGDLS and CDR2 is YYNGEE. Trimming at V came to 3 bases and at J to 3 bases, leaving 4 bases not matched to a gene. The CDR3 DNA is TGTGCCAGCAGCGAGGGACTAGCCTTCTACGAGCAGTACTTC. Protein product: CASSEGLAFYEQYF.

This chain links TRBV5-6 with TRBJ2-1; D perhaps matches TRBD1 (5 bases). The CDR3 length is 14 residues. With 1 base removed from V and 8 bases from J, the gap between germline ends came to 13 bases. CDR1 and CDR2 from the germline V gene are SGHDT and YYEEEE. DNA of the CDR3: TGTGCCAGCAGCTTGATAGGGGTCGGCCATGAGCAGTTCTTC. Translated: CASSLIGVGHEQFF.

As to this clone: Other DNA sequences in this specimen translate into the identical CDR3. The chain recombines TRBV10-2 with TRBJ2-7, with a weak D call TRBD1 (6 bases). Looked up from germline, CDR1 is WSHSY and CDR2 is SAAADI. The CDR3 loop spans 12 amino acids. The V and J ends lost 6 bases and 6 bases respectively, with 12 bases between them. The DNA of the CDR3 is TGCGCCAGCAGCCCAGGGGAAGGCGAGCAGTACTTC. Translated, it gives CASSPGEGEQYF.

This rearrangement joins TRBV4-1 to TRBJ2-3; D is unresolved. The CDR3 has 12 residues. V lost 8 bases to trimming and J lost 6 bases, with 12 bases between them. Germline CDR1 is MGHRA and CDR2 is YSYEKL. The CDR3 DNA reads as TGCGCCAGCGGACCCGTTGCGGATACGCAGTATTTT. This codes for CASGPVADTQYF.

The chain links TRBV10-2 to TRBJ2-3; no clear D. The length of the CDR3 is 16 residues. Germline lookup yields CDR1 WSHSY and CDR2 SAAADI. V was pared by 3 bases and J by 1 base, with 14 bases between. Here the CDR3 DNA reads TGCGCCAGCAGTGATCCCTCTTGGGCTGGCACAGATACGCAGTATTTT. Protein product: CASSDPSWAGTDTQYF.